These 22 T cell receptor beta chains were all obtained from the same sample, sequenced in a study of cytomegalovirus exposure and HLA in healthy donors. PCR employed 60 Vbeta and 13 Jbeta primers. Only in-frame clones appear in the TCRdb table, and some are missing; sequencing was by immunoSEQ multiplex PCR. This sample yields approximately 89,000 clones, of which approximately 56% are seen a single time; about 5% belongs to the top ten. Sequenced sample: PBMCs. The receptors shown here come from a woman younger than 45 in good health and CMV-seropositive.

This clone was recorded a few times. The junction shows a germline mismatch at one end, possibly a read error. The chain is built from TRBV6-5 and TRBJ1-2; 7 bases align to TRBD1. Per the germline V gene, CDR1 is MNHEY and CDR2 is SVGAGI. The CDR3 is 15 residues long. CDR3 sequence (DNA): TGTGCCAGCAGCGGAACAGGGGAAGCTAACTATGGCTACCCCTTC. It yields the protein CASSGTGEANYGYPF.

The chain joins TRBV18 to TRBJ2-7; 7 bases are a match to TRBD1. Germline V gene lookup returns CDR1 KGHSH and CDR2 LQKENI. This CDR3 region has 13 residues. The V and J ends lost 5 bases and 7 bases, in that order; junction bases with no gene match: 8. In DNA, the CDR3 is TGTGCCAGCTCAACTACAGGGGCGGAGGAGCAGTACTTC. Translation: CASSTTGAEEQYF.

The CDR3 region has the DNA TGTGCCAGCAGCTTTCTAGCGGTAGGCACCGGGGAGCTGTTTTTT. Translated, it gives CASSFLAVGTGELFF. This sequence joins TRBV7-9 and TRBJ2-2; 7 bases agree with TRBD2. Germline CDR1 and CDR2: SEHNR and FQNEAQ (reference sequence). The CDR3 has 15 residues. The trim removed 3 bases at V and 4 bases at J, leaving 5 bases unmatched.

The chain has TRBV5-1 and TRBJ2-1; 10 positions agree with TRBD1. V trimming: 8 bases; J trimming: 2 bases; junction bases outside the gene matches: 4. This CDR3 region has 14 residues. Germline loops: CDR1 SGHRS, CDR2 YFSETQ. CDR3 sequence: CASMTGGPYNEQFF. CDR3 nucleotides: TGCGCCAGTATGACAGGGGGCCCCTACAATGAGCAGTTCTTC.

V and J are TRBV11-2 and TRBJ2-7, with 8 positions matching TRBD2. Germline V CDR1 and CDR2: SGHAT, FQNNGV. The CDR3 runs 13 residues. V was clipped by 3 bases and J by 7 bases; unmatched bases: 5. The CDR3, as DNA: TGTGCCAGCAGCTTGGGACTAGTGGGGGAGCAGTACTTC. Its translation is CASSLGLVGEQYF.

This clone was detected only a few times. The chain employs TRBV5-1 and TRBJ1-1; D is possibly TRBD1 (6 bases). The CDR3 length is 14 residues. Trimming removed 2 bases at V and 0 bases at J, with 8 bases between. Germline V lookup: CDR1 SGHRS, CDR2 YFSETQ. CDR3 sequence reads: CASSFGQMNTEAFF. CDR3 sequence (DNA): TGCGCCAGCAGCTTCGGACAGATGAACACTGAAGCTTTCTTT.

The V gene is TRBV12-5, the J gene TRBJ2-3; 10 bases map to TRBD1. The CDR3 spans 13 residues. V lost 6 bases and J lost 5; bases outside the gene matches: 2. The germline CDR1 and CDR2 sequences are LGHNT and FRNRAP. CDR3 nucleotides: TGTGCTAGTGGCCGGACAGGGGGAGATACGCAGTATTTT. It specifies CASGRTGGDTQYF.

This clone turned up a few times. This chain links TRBV19 with TRBJ2-7; D is undetermined. Trimming shortened V by 3 bases and J by 4 bases, and 10 bases separated the two germline ends. CDR3 size: 13 residues. The germline V gene encodes CDR1 LNHDA and CDR2 SQIVND (reference sequence). This chain's CDR3 is CASSMGRLYEQYF. DNA of the CDR3: TGTGCCAGTAGTATGGGCAGATTGTACGAGCAGTACTTC.

This clone has only a few counts. Germline and junction disagree at one end, which may indicate a read error. The genes are TRBV25-1 and TRBJ1-2; D perhaps matches TRBD1 (6 bases). Per the germline V gene, CDR1 is MGHDK and CDR2 is SYGVNS. CDR3 size: 16 residues. CDR3 sequence reads: CASSEAGGREMGGYPF. CDR3 coding DNA: TGTGCCAGCAGTGAGGCGGGGGGCAGGGAAATGGGTGGCTACCCCTTC.

The chain couples TRBV10-1 to TRBJ1-1; no reliable D call. Trimming removed 7 bases at V and 7 bases at J, with 10 bases between. Germline V gene data show CDR1 as WNHNN and CDR2 as SYGVQD (reference sequence). The CDR3 sequence is 11 residues long. The CDR3 loop reads CASIIGSEAFF. As DNA, the CDR3 is TGCGCCAGCATTATTGGCAGTGAAGCTTTCTTT.

This clone was detected only once. The genes are TRBV7-8 and TRBJ1-1; no reliable D call. This CDR3 region has 14 residues. Trimming took off 9 bases at V and 4 bases at J, with 18 bases between the two ends. Per germline, CDR1 SGHVS and CDR2 FQNEAQ. The CDR3 bases are TGTGCCAGTAGGAGGGAATGGGGTGGCACTGAAGCTTTCTTT. Translated: CASRREWGGTEAFF.

The chain couples TRBV7-2 to TRBJ2-7; 8 bases are a match to TRBD1. Germline CDR1 SGHTA, CDR2 FQGNSA. V shed 1 base and J 3 bases; nucleotides not matched to a gene: 2. The CDR3 extends over 14 amino acids. The CDR3 region has the DNA TGTGCCAGCAGCTTAGGCGGGACAGGCTACGAGCAGTACTTC. Amino acid sequence: CASSLGGTGYEQYF.

The J gene is TRBJ1-2, the V gene TRBV18; possibly TRBD1 for D (6 bases). V was cut by 2 bases and J by 4 bases, with 11 bases left in between. There are 14 residues in the CDR3. Looked up from germline, CDR1 is KGHSH and CDR2 is LQKENI. The CDR3 protein is CASSPTRQAYGYTF. The DNA of the CDR3 is TGTGCCAGCTCACCAACAAGACAGGCCTATGGCTACACCTTC.

The genes are TRBV7-2 and TRBJ1-4; tentatively, D is TRBD1 (5 bases). V was shortened by 3 bases and J by 8 bases, with 7 bases between the two germline ends. The CDR3 totals 12 residues. The germline V gene encodes CDR1 SGHTA and CDR2 FQGNSA. CDR3 nucleotide sequence: TGTGCCAGCAGCTTTCAGGGAGAAAAACTGTTTTTT. It yields the protein CASSFQGEKLFF.

Only a few counts were recorded for this clone. This rearrangement joins TRBV2 to TRBJ1-5; D possibly corresponds to TRBD1 (6 bases). In germline, CDR1 is SNHLY, CDR2 FYNNEI. V lost 9 bases, J lost 0 bases, and 12 bases lay in between. This CDR3 has 14 residues. CDR3 sequence reads: CASHRVPSNQPQHF. The CDR3 DNA is TGTGCCAGTCACAGGGTCCCTAGCAATCAGCCCCAGCATTTT.

The CDR3 bases are TGCAGCGTTGAAGGCGGACAAGGGTTCTATGGCTACACCTTC. It yields the protein CSVEGGQGFYGYTF. This chain joins TRBV29-1 and TRBJ1-2, with D perhaps TRBD1 (5 bases). The CDR3 has 14 amino acids. V was pared by 1 base and J by 4 bases, with 13 bases between. Germline loops: CDR1 SQVTM, CDR2 ANQGSEA.

The gene calls are TRBV29-1 and TRBJ2-7; a possible D gene is TRBD1 (6 bases). Trimming stripped 6 bases from V and 6 bases from J, with 24 bases between. CDR1 and CDR2 (germline): SQVTM, ANQGSEA. The CDR3 is 15 residues long. The CDR3 loop reads CSVEGVAPGDAEQYF. The CDR3 DNA follows: TGCAGCGTCGAGGGGGTTGCCCCCGGGGACGCCGAGCAGTACTTC.

This rearrangement joins TRBV19 to TRBJ1-1; D might be TRBD1 (5 bases). From germline, CDR1 is LNHDA and CDR2 SQIVND (reference sequence). This CDR3 has 14 residues. Deletions cut 8 bases from V and 2 bases from J, with 15 bases between. The CDR3 DNA is TGTGCCAGTCTAGTTTCAGGGTTTAACACTGAAGCTTTCTTT. Translating it yields CASLVSGFNTEAFF.

The chain carries TRBV7-9 and TRBJ2-1, with TRBD2 as a possible D gene (5 bases). Between the trimmed V and J ends, which lost 1 base and 8 bases, there was a span of 12 bases. The CDR3 runs 14 residues. Germline CDR1 reads SEHNR; CDR2 reads FQNEAQ (reference sequence). CDR3 sequence reads: CASSLGLAVYEQFF. CDR3 sequence (DNA): TGTGCCAGCAGCTTAGGCCTAGCAGTGTATGAGCAGTTCTTC.

The V call is TRBV7-2, the J call TRBJ2-7; TRBD2 aligns across 11 bases. Trimming at V came to 5 bases and at J to 3 bases, leaving 3 bases not matched to a gene. CDR1 and CDR2 (germline): SGHTA, FQGNSA. The CDR3 sequence is 14 residues long. In DNA form, the CDR3 reads TGTGCCAGCAGCGGGCTAGCGGGGGGCTACGAGCAGTACTTC. This codes for CASSGLAGGYEQYF.

The V gene is TRBV30, the J gene TRBJ2-7, with D tentatively TRBD1 (5 bases). V was clipped by 0 bases and J by 6 bases, with 6 bases between them. Germline V gene sequence: CDR1 GTSNPN, CDR2 SVGIG (reference sequence). This CDR3 is 11 amino acids long. The CDR3 region is CAWSVRGEQYF. DNA of the CDR3: TGTGCCTGGAGTGTAAGGGGCGAGCAGTACTTC.

V is TRBV19 and J is TRBJ2-5; possible D gene TRBD1, 5 bases. The J call may be faulty, since TRBJ2-7 better matches the DNA end. In germline, CDR1 is LNHDA, CDR2 SQIVND (reference sequence). The CDR3 covers 13 residues. CDR3 loop: CASRGGATYEQYF. The CDR3 region has the DNA TGTGCCAGTAGAGGTGGGGCGACCTACGAGCAGTACTTC.